This T cell receptor (beta chain) stems from a study of blood T cell repertoires in COVID-19. Study background: The analysed material was cDNA or gDNA that came from T cells, B-cell-depleted T cells, or PBMCs.

In the source study's methods: The authors estimated nucleated cell counts from reference gene primer amplification. TCRdb's table, derived via immunoSEQ multiplex PCR, lists solely in-frame clones and lacks some. V, J and clone size reflect that table, while D and trimming were determined from the DNA. The sample consists of 80,000 or so clones, roughly 80% of them appearing once. Germline V gene data show CDR1 as MNHNS and CDR2 as SASEGT. This CDR3 has 17 residues. The V gene lost 0 bases and the J gene lost 4 bases, with 18 bases spanning the gap. The V call is TRBV6-1, the J call TRBJ2-5, with a possible D match to TRBD1 (6 bases). This sequence was found in a woman of 80 years or more with acute or convalescent COVID-19. Sequencing was done on a sample of peripheral blood. In DNA, the CDR3 is TGTGCCAGCAGTGAAGCGCTTGGTAGGGGGATAAGAGAGACCCAGTACTTC. It translates to CASSEALGRGIRETQYF.